A single T cell receptor beta chain is shown here with its context. Its antigen is undetermined. This sample is part of a study of shared clonotypes between healthy human individuals. Study-level results: Large depth notwithstanding, sorted-subset sequencing proved incomplete by rarefaction.

Cells designated naive CD8 were CD45RO-negative and were positively selected for CCR7, with terminally differentiated effector memory CD45RA+ cells excluded. Healthy and HIV-negative, the adult donors had no recent acute infections or vaccinations. The method was immunoSEQ multiplex PCR; TCRdb's version includes in-frame clones alone and lacks a portion of them. The sample carries under 600,000 clones, 95% to 98% recorded once. There are 14 residues in the CDR3. Germline lookup yields CDR1 SGDLS and CDR2 YYNGEE. The V end was cut by 3 bases, the J end by 5 bases, with 12 bases between. The clonotype comes from a man aged 25-45 years in good health. Sequenced: naive CD8+ T cells sorted from blood. The rearrangement uses TRBV9 and TRBJ1-5; a possible D gene is TRBD1 (6 bases). CDR3 loop: CASSAYQGHQPQHF. In DNA, the CDR3 is TGTGCCAGCAGCGCGTACCAGGGGCATCAGCCCCAGCATTTT. Drawing the rest from reference TRBV9 and TRBJ1-5, the complete variable domain is DSGVTQTPKHLITATGQRVTLRCSPRSGDLSVYWYQQSLDQGLQFLIQYYNGEERAKGNILERFSAQQFPDLHSELNLSSLELGDSALYFCASSAYQGHQPQHFGDGTRLSIL.